This T cell receptor (beta chain) was identified during a study of OX40 agonist ivuxolimab in advanced cancers. Study-level background: The treatment was a fully human IgG2 OX40 agonist, ivuxolimab. Three patients got partial responses; one had hepatocellular carcinoma and two had cutaneous melanoma. Whole-study findings and limits: The authors did not determine the antigen specificity of the expanded peripheral T cells.

Sequencing used immunoSEQ multiplex PCR; TCRdb keeps in-frame clones, though not all of them. The profile covers some 13,000 clones, with approximately 72% appearing a single time and 32% taken by the ten largest. This clone is classed as hyperexpanded. The antigen remains unidentified. Germline V lookup: CDR1 MDHEN, CDR2 SYDVKM. This CDR3 region has 16 residues. The V and J ends lost 4 bases and 4 bases, in that order; junction bases with no gene match: 9. The sequencing used CD4+ or CD8+ T cells sorted from blood, collected in a trial of the OX40 agonist ivuxolimab. This clonotype originated in an adult with an advanced solid tumor such as melanoma, head and neck, liver or kidney cancer. The rearrangement links TRBV28 to TRBJ1-2; 10 bases match TRBD1. The CDR3 DNA sequence: TGTGCCAGCAGTTCGCGGGGGACAGGGGCTCCCTATGGCTACACCTTC. Protein product: CASSSRGTGAPYGYTF.